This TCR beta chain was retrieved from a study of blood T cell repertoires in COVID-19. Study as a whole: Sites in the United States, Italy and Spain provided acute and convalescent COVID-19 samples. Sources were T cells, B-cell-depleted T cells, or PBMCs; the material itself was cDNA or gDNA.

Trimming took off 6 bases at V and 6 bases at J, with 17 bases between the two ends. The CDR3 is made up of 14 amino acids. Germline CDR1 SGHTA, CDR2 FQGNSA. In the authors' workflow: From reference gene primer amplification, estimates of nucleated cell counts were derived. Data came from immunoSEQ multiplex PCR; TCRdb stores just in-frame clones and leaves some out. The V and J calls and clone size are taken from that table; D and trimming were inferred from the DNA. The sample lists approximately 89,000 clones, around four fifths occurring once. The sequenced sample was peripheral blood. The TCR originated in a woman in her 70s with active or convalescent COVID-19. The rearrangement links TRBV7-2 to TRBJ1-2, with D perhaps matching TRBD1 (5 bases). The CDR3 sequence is CASSPRGMVHGYTF. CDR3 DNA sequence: TGTGCCAGCAGTCCCCGGGGGATGGTGCATGGCTACACCTTC.